This is a list of T cell receptor beta chains from one sample in a study of human T cells and chemical hapten exposure. TCRdb itself ran the RACE reads through MiXCR, one entry per CDR3 protein. The repertoire holds about 120,000 distinct CDR3 sequences, 11% seen once, with under 2.5% in the top ten. This specimen was whole blood, taken in connection with sensitization to the hapten diphenylcyclopropenone (DPC). Every receptor here comes from a woman between 50 and 59 years old with alopecia areata. Some clones in this sample may be carry-over from other donors' samples. CDR3s include the opening cysteine and the closing phenylalanine or tryptophan. A D gene is named only where the DNA matches it firmly. Expanded clones get a size class; other rows say once, few or many, or leave the size out.

TRBV28	few	TRBJ2-5	-	TGTGCCAGCAGTTTAGGAACCACTACAGCGGGGACCCAGTACTTC	CASSLGTTTAGTQYF
TRBV20-1	few	TRBJ1-1	-	TGCAGTGCTAGAGGGAGGGACACCATCACTGAAGCTTTCTTT	CSARGRDTITEAFF
TRBV20-1	-	TRBJ2-3	-	TGCAGTGCTAGAATAGGGGTTCGCACAGATACGCAGTATTTT	CSARIGVRTDTQYF
TRBV12-5	few	TRBJ2-5	-	TGTGCTAGTGGTTTGGGGCGAGGTGGGCGAGAGACCCAGTACTTC	CASGLGRGGRETQYF
TRBV13	many	TRBJ2-1	TRBD2	TGTGCCAGCAGCCCTGGACTAGCGCCCAACAATGAGCAGTTCTTC	CASSPGLAPNNEQFF
TRBV2	few	TRBJ1-2	-	TGTGCCAGCAGTGTTGTAGCTAACTATGGCTACACCTTC	CASSVVANYGYTF
TRBV20-1	-	TRBJ2-1	-	TGCAGTGCTGCCCTTAGTGACGGTGAGCAGTTCTTC	CSAALSDGEQFF
TRBV4-2	-	TRBJ1-4	-	TGTGCCAGCAGCCAAGATCACGGGAGCGAAAAACTGTTTTTT	CASSQDHGSEKLFF
TRBV20-1	-	TRBJ1-3	-	TGCAGTGCAGGCAGCAGCGACTCTGGAAACACCATATATTTT	CSAGSSDSGNTIYF
TRBV7-2	-	TRBJ2-7	-	TGTGCCAGCAGCTCCCTCCCCGACGAGCAGTACTTC	CASSSLPDEQYF
TRBV7-8	many	TRBJ2-7	-	TGTGCCAGCAGGGACAGTTCCTACGAGCAGTACTTC	CASRDSSYEQYF
TRBV19	few	TRBJ2-1	TRBD2	TGTGCCGGGGGGGACTACAATGAGCAGTTCTTC	CAGGDYNEQFF
TRBV14	-	TRBJ2-3	-	TGTGCCAGCAGCCCAAACGGAGGGACCAGCACAGGTACGCAGTATTTT	CASSPNGGTSTGTQYF
TRBV20-1	few	TRBJ1-1	TRBD1	TGCAGTGCTGGAGGGGGCCTCGACACTGAAGCTTTCTTT	CSAGGGLDTEAFF
TRBV4-3	-	TRBJ2-5	TRBD2	TGCGCCAGCAGCCAGCGACTTCCGGGACTAGCGGCTTCGTACCAAGAGACCCAGTACTTC	CASSQRLPGLAASYQETQYF
TRBV14	few	TRBJ1-5	-	TGTGCCAGCAGCCAAGATAAGGCAGAATATCCAATGTTCCAGCATTTT	CASSQDKAEYPMFQHF
TRBV6-1	-	TRBJ1-5	-	TGTGCCAGCACCGCCACCGGGCCTTCCTCCCCCCAGCATTTT	CASTATGPSSPQHF
TRBV9	few	TRBJ2-1	-	TGTGCCAGCAGCGTAGATAGTAGGGTCGATGAGCAGTTCTTC	CASSVDSRVDEQFF
TRBV28	few	TRBJ1-5	-	TGTGCCAGCAGTTCAGTACGGAGAGGGGAAGATCAGCCCCAGCATTTT	CASSSVRRGEDQPQHF
TRBV29-1	many	TRBJ2-6	-	TGCAGCGTCCAAGGACGCGAATCAGGGGCCAACGTCCTGACTTTC	CSVQGRESGANVLTF
TRBV6-2/TRBV6-3	many	TRBJ2-3	-	TGTGCCAGCAGTCCAAACGTGGTCAAGGATACGCAGTATTTT	CASSPNVVKDTQYF
TRBV3-1	-	TRBJ2-5	TRBD1	TGTGCCAGCAGCCGTCTACAGGGGCGCCAAGAGACCCAGTACTTC	CASSRLQGRQETQYF
TRBV18	-	TRBJ1-1	-	TGTGCCAGCTCACGGGGTGAGGGCACTGAAGCTTTCTTT	CASSRGEGTEAFF
TRBV6-6	many	TRBJ2-2	-	TGTGCCAGCAGCCCCGCAGGGACGAACACCGGGGAGCTGTTTTTT	CASSPAGTNTGELFF
TRBV12-3/TRBV12-4	-	TRBJ2-3	-	TGTGCCAGCAGGCTCAAAGGGTTAGGGGATACGCAGTATTTT	CASRLKGLGDTQYF
TRBV29-1	few	TRBJ2-1	TRBD2	TGCAGCGTTGATAGCGGGTATGAGCAGTTCTTC	CSVDSGYEQFF
TRBV5-1	many	TRBJ2-3	-	TGCGCCAGCAGCTTGTGGATAGGGACAACAGATACGCAGTATTTT	CASSLWIGTTDTQYF
TRBV6-6	many	TRBJ2-6	-	TGTGCCTCCCGGGGTCCCCGATCTGGGGCCAACGTCCTGACTTTC	CASRGPRSGANVLTF
TRBV7-2	-	TRBJ2-4	TRBD2	TGTGCCAGCAGCTCCGCCGGGGGGACGGTAAAAAACATTCAGTACTTC	CASSSAGGTVKNIQYF
TRBV27	many	TRBJ2-7	TRBD2	TGTGCCAGCAGTCCCACTAGCGGGTTCTCCTACGAGCAGTACTTC	CASSPTSGFSYEQYF
TRBV20-1	-	TRBJ1-5	-	TGCAGTGCTAGAATGGTGGAGTCAGTTAATCAGCCCCAGCATTTT	CSARMVESVNQPQHF
TRBV9	few	TRBJ2-3	-	TGTGCCAGCAGCGGGGAGCGCGGATACGCAGATACGCAGTATTTT	CASSGERGYADTQYF
TRBV20-1	-	TRBJ2-3	TRBD2	TGCAGTCCTCGGGGACTAGCGGGAGAGAATACGCAGTATTTT	CSPRGLAGENTQYF
TRBV12-3/TRBV12-4	many	TRBJ2-3	TRBD1	TGTGCCAGCAGTGCTGCCGGGACAGGGAAAGATACGCAGTATTTT	CASSAAGTGKDTQYF
TRBV6-2/TRBV6-3	-	TRBJ2-3	TRBD1	TGTGCCAGCACCAAGACAGGGGGCACAGATACGCAGTATTTT	CASTKTGGTDTQYF
TRBV20-1	many	TRBJ1-1	-	TGCAGTGCTAGTAAATTGAGAGGGACTGAAGCTTTCTTT	CSASKLRGTEAFF